This T cell receptor (beta chain) was recorded in a study of T cells after yellow fever vaccination (dated by TCRdb to about 2019). Study-level background: Libraries from fractions with low cell numbers were prepared with the SMART-Seq v4 Ultra Low Input RNA kit. To track T-cell clones before and after primary and booster YFV17D yellow fever vaccination, bulk TCR alpha and beta repertoires were sequenced longitudinally. The cohort comprised two healthy male donors, one aged 18 to 29 and one aged 30 to 40 years. Bulk PBMC replicates and cell subsets were isolated from blood drawn at multiple timepoints before and after both primary and secondary immunization.

TCR cDNA was synthesized by 5'RACE template switching, through which a universal primer site and unique molecular identifiers were introduced. Priming for cDNA synthesis came from both the TCR alpha and TCR beta constant segments. Library amplification used two PCR steps, and the second PCR step added sample barcodes and sequencing adapters. Sequencing of the libraries was done on either Illumina HiSeq 2500 (2x100 bp) or NovaSeq (2x150 bp). The study's own analysis went as follows. MIGEC was used to demultiplex reads and collapse the reads into UMI consensus sequences, and MiXCR was used for V(D)J alignment. Vaccine-responding clonotypes were defined with edgeR using replicate PBMC samples, requiring FDR below 0.01 and a log2 fold change above 5 up to day 15. Bulk clonotypes were assigned CD4 or CD8 identity according to which sequenced CD4 or CD8 repertoire held them at higher abundance. Clones were called with MiXCR by TCRdb after fastp trimmed the public reads at Q25, and only in-frame beta chains were retained. Each CDR3 protein gets just one entry, which takes the most common genes and DNA from the rows behind it. TCRdb, not the authors, supplied the V and J calls. The sample table records a few hundred thousand distinct CDR3 sequences; about 15% of these occur just once. Approximately 15% of the sample goes to the ten largest clones.

Study-wide conclusions, independent of this receptor: The secondary T-cell response was weaker than the primary response but faster, peaking on day 5 instead of day 15. Most clones expanded after primary vaccination were re-detected after the booster (96% of CD4 and roughly 85% of CD8), suggesting broad memory maintenance. Computational filtering was required because FACS-sorted repertoires could contain abundant contaminating clonotypes from the bulk population. A small fraction of clonotypes appeared in both the CD4 and CD8 compartments, likely as a result of convergent recombination. Only a couple of donors were included in the study, so the extent to which the findings can be generalized is limited.

The sample's treatment or condition, from its label and the paper: live attenuated yellow fever vaccine strain. At every blood-draw timepoint, two biological replicates of bulk PBMCs were collected. A standard Ficoll-Paque protocol was used to isolate PBMCs from peripheral blood. TriZol was used to extract RNA from bulk PBMCs, CD4 and CD8 fractions, and dextramer-positive and dextramer-negative fractions. In regard to this clonotype: Its antigen target is currently unknown. The sample holds no much larger clone one base away, and base qualities are not on file.

From the cysteine through the phenylalanine, the CDR3 covers 14 amino acids. The sequence is cut down to CDR3 DNA, 42 bases in frame from base 1. V is pared back by 8 bases and J by 8 bases, with 18 bases lying between the germline termini. Reading the germline V gene (reference sequence) gives CDR1 LNHNV and CDR2 YYDKDF. The clonotype comes from a man younger than 35 who received the YFV17D yellow fever vaccine. The chain uses TRBV15 and TRBJ1-4; tentative D gene TRBD1, with 5 bases matching. Material: PBMCs, obtained less than 6 days after the first yellow fever vaccination. The CDR3 corresponds to CATGWGRLEEKLFF. The DNA sequence reads TGTGCCACCGGTTGGGGCAGGTTGGAGGAAAAACTGTTTTTT. Here the CDR3 is joined to the reference TRBV15 and TRBJ1-4 genes, and the full variable domain is: DAMVIQNPRYQVTQFGKPVTLSCSQTLNHNVMYWYQQKSSQAPKLLFHYYDKDFNNEADTPDNFQSRRPNTSFCFLDIRSPGLGDTAMYLCATGWGRLEEKLFFGSGTQLSVL.